Listed below are T cell receptor beta chains from one sample, sequenced in a study of long-term antiretroviral therapy in people with HIV. Assay: immunoSEQ multiplex PCR; the TCRdb copy retains only in-frame clones and omits some. The table records about 29,000 clones, about 96% of them present only once. The source material was unsorted PBMCs, sampled 5.3 years after starting antiretroviral therapy. Every receptor here comes from a man aged 25-40 years with HIV. CDR3s include the opening cysteine and the closing phenylalanine or tryptophan. Fields, in order: CDR3 protein, CDR3 DNA, clone size, J gene, V gene, D gene. A D gene is named only where the DNA matches it firmly. A clone size is listed for some rows: how often the clone was seen (once, few, many), or a class if it is expanded.

CDR3: CSAVRDTGYTF
DNA: TGCAGTGCTGTACGGGACACCGGCTACACCTTC
size: NA
J: TRBJ1-2
V: TRBV20-1
D: NA

CDR3: CASSFGGVRGYTF
DNA: TGTGCCAGCAGCTTCGGTGGGGTCCGCGGCTACACCTTC
size: NA
J: TRBJ1-2
V: TRBV5-4
D: NA

CDR3: CAWSTGIYEQYF
DNA: TGTGCCTGGAGTACGGGAATCTACGAGCAGTACTTC
size: NA
J: TRBJ2-7
V: TRBV30
D: NA

CDR3: CASSSTSGGYEQYF
DNA: TGTGCCAGCAGCTCGACTAGCGGTGGGTACGAGCAGTACTTC
size: once
J: TRBJ2-7
V: TRBV7-6
D: TRBD2

CDR3: CASSAGTGGSYEQYF
DNA: TGTGCCAGCAGCGCCGGGACAGGCGGCTCCTACGAGCAGTACTTC
size: NA
J: TRBJ2-7
V: TRBV5-6
D: TRBD1

CDR3: CASSLDRAETQYF
DNA: TGCGCCAGCAGCTTGGACAGGGCAGAGACCCAGTACTTC
size: NA
J: TRBJ2-5
V: TRBV5-1
D: NA

CDR3: CASSLTEPSTDTQYF
DNA: TGCGCCAGCAGCTTGACAGAACCGAGCACAGATACGCAGTATTTT
size: NA
J: TRBJ2-3
V: TRBV5-1
D: NA

CDR3: CASSFGQGHYEQYF
DNA: TGTGCCAGCAGCTTCGGACAGGGCCACTACGAGCAGTACTTC
size: NA
J: TRBJ2-7
V: TRBV7-2
D: TRBD1

CDR3: CASSLGGASQETQYF
DNA: TGCGCCAGCAGCTTGGGCGGGGCCTCTCAAGAGACCCAGTACTTC
size: NA
J: TRBJ2-5
V: TRBV5-1
D: NA

CDR3: CASSLAGDQETQYF
DNA: TGCGCCAGCAGCTTGGCTGGGGACCAAGAGACCCAGTACTTC
size: NA
J: TRBJ2-5
V: TRBV5-1
D: NA

CDR3: CASSHRGAEAFF
DNA: TGTGCCAGTAGTCACAGGGGCGCTGAAGCTTTCTTT
size: NA
J: TRBJ1-1
V: TRBV19
D: TRBD1

CDR3: CASTQGAEINQPQHF
DNA: TGTGCCAGTACTCAGGGGGCAGAGATTAATCAGCCCCAGCATTTT
size: NA
J: TRBJ1-5
V: TRBV19
D: TRBD1

CDR3: CASTKGLAGIGELFF
DNA: TGTGCCAGCACTAAGGGACTAGCGGGTATCGGGGAGCTGTTTTTT
size: NA
J: TRBJ2-2
V: TRBV27
D: TRBD2

CDR3: CASSPGRPPGNTIYF
DNA: TGTGCCAGCTCACCAGGCAGGCCCCCTGGAAACACCATATATTTT
size: NA
J: TRBJ1-3
V: TRBV18
D: NA